These T cell receptor beta chains were read from a single sample in a study of T cell repertoires in cytomegalovirus infection. One entry per CDR3 protein, called by TCRdb with MiXCR from the reads. The sample lists some 940,000 distinct CDR3 sequences; more than 25% were seen once. No antigen is known for these receptors. The sample here was cultured CD8+ T cells from PBMCs, taken from culture after CMV antigen stimulation. These receptors were collected from a human donor in good health (CMV status not recorded). Some clones in this sample may be carry-over from other donors' samples. Both conserved end residues are part of each CDR3. The D gene is left open where the match is weak. Some rows have no size entry. The others give once, few or many, or a class for an expanded clone.

CDR3aa	CDR3nt	v_gene	j_gene	len	d_gene	abundance
CATSDRAFGYTF	TGTGCCACCAGCGACAGGGCCTTCGGCTACACCTTC	TRBV15	TRBJ1-2	12	TRBD1	.
CASSYSGGSRQPQHF	TGTGCCAGCAGTTACTCAGGGGGGTCTAGGCAGCCCCAGCATTTT	TRBV6-5	TRBJ1-5	15	.	.
CSARRQGAYEQYF	TGCAGTGCCCGAAGACAGGGCGCCTACGAGCAGTACTTC	TRBV20-1	TRBJ2-7	13	TRBD1	.
CASSLYGGGGYTF	TGCGCCAGCAGCTTGTATGGAGGCGGTGGCTACACCTTC	TRBV5-1	TRBJ1-2	13	.	.
CSAAIGGGLDEQFF	TGCAGTGCTGCCATTGGGGGGGGGTTGGATGAGCAGTTCTTC	TRBV20-1	TRBJ2-1	14	TRBD2	few
CASSPDRGTSYEQYF	TGTGCCAGCAGCCCGGACAGGGGAACGTCCTACGAGCAGTACTTC	TRBV2	TRBJ2-7	15	TRBD1	few
CASSNRLRENEQFF	TGTGCCAGCAGCAACAGGCTCCGAGAGAATGAGCAGTTCTTC	TRBV27	TRBJ2-1	14	.	.
CASSFMGAGDEQFF	TGTGCCAGCAGTTTCATGGGGGCCGGCGATGAGCAGTTCTTC	TRBV28	TRBJ2-1	14	.	.
CSVSDNYGYTF	TGCAGCGTTAGTGATAACTATGGCTACACCTTC	TRBV29-1	TRBJ1-2	11	.	.
CASSRRTSDTEAFF	TGTGCCAGCAGCCGGAGGACCTCCGACACTGAAGCTTTCTTT	TRBV7-6	TRBJ1-1	14	.	.
CSAREGLAKGNEQFF	TGCAGTGCTAGAGAGGGACTAGCGAAAGGCAATGAGCAGTTCTTC	TRBV20-1	TRBJ2-1	15	TRBD2	.
CASSQLPGQGDHEQFF	TGTGCCAGCAGTCAACTTCCCGGACAGGGGGATCATGAGCAGTTCTTC	TRBV6-5	TRBJ2-1	16	TRBD1	.
CASSFLTGPKNMNSPLHF	TGTGCCAGCAGTTTCCTGACAGGGCCAAAAAATATGAATTCACCCCTCCACTTT	TRBV27	TRBJ1-6	18	TRBD1	few
CASMGGGRYGQPQHF	TGTGCCAGCATGGGAGGAGGGCGATACGGTCAGCCCCAGCATTTT	TRBV6-1	TRBJ1-5	15	.	.
CASSGTSETQYF	TGTGCCTCCTCCGGGACGTCGGAGACCCAGTACTTC	TRBV7-6	TRBJ2-5	12	.	many
CASSRASVDEQFF	TGTGCCAGTAGTCGGGCTAGCGTCGATGAGCAGTTCTTC	TRBV19	TRBJ2-1	13	.	.